This paragraph covers one TCR beta chain sequence. Its antigen is not known. This sample stems from a study of T cell responses to AZD1222 COVID-19 vaccine. The CDR3 spans 11 residues. The V and J ends lost 5 bases and 8 bases respectively, with 7 bases between them. Germline V CDR1 and CDR2: LNHDA, SQIVND (reference sequence). The protocol was immunoSEQ multiplex PCR, while the TCRdb copy is restricted to in-frame clones and leaves out a portion. The profile shows about 180,000 clones, around 90% of them singletons. Findings and limits, study-wide: In a largely white British group with more females than males, clonal diversity was possibly underestimated. At study baseline, merely a handful of AZD1222 recipients were seropositive. Targeting of unmutated variant regions was reportedly seen in nearly half of spike-specific TCRs. Repertoire collection took place solely once the T cell response had peaked.

Sample: peripheral blood, taken 28 days after the second dose of the MenACWY control vaccine. This sequence was found in an adult who received the MenACWY meningococcal vaccine as a control. The chain links TRBV19 to TRBJ2-1, with D uncertain. CDR3 coding DNA: TGTGCCAGTAGTTATTCGGATGAGCAGTTCTTC. Amino acid sequence: CASSYSDEQFF.